The 19 T cell receptor beta chains listed next were all sequenced from one sample in a study of cytomegalovirus exposure and HLA in healthy donors (dated by TCRdb to about 2017). Library method: the immunoSEQ multiplex PCR assay. For the multiplex PCR, a mixture combining 60 forward primers for TCR Vbeta segments and 13 reverse primers for TCR Jbeta segments was used. Entries here come from immuneACCESS through TCRdb and include only in-frame sequences with V and J called. Some clones fail to appear in such tables; in the studies checked, an unresolved V gene covers under half of the shortfall, and the cause of the remainder is unknown. The sample has about 83,000 clones on record, 81% of them singletons. Around 2% of the sample lies in the top ten. Sequenced sample: PBMCs. The receptor source for this set is a woman in her 30s in good health and CMV-seronegative.

This clone was seen a few times. The CDR3, as DNA: TGTGCCAGCAGCGTAGCGGAGGGGGGGTACGAGCAGTACTTC. Translating gives CASSVAEGGYEQYF. The chain is built from TRBV9 and TRBJ2-7; D possibly corresponds to TRBD2 (7 bases). This CDR3 is 14 amino acids long. V shed 0 bases and J shed 4 bases, with 11 bases lying between them. The germline V gene encodes CDR1 SGDLS and CDR2 YYNGEE.

This clone was counted once. This chain joins TRBV5-1 and TRBJ2-3; D possibly corresponds to TRBD2 (6 bases). Germline V lookup: CDR1 SGHRS, CDR2 YFSETQ. Trimming shortened V by 0 bases and J by 3 bases, and 20 bases separated the two germline ends. The CDR3 totals 18 residues. The CDR3 loop reads CASSLGIGVQEGTDTQYF. The CDR3 DNA reads as TGCGCCAGCAGCTTGGGGATTGGGGTACAGGAGGGAACAGATACGCAGTATTTT. Together with reference TRBV5-1 and TRBJ2-3, the CDR3 gives the full variable domain: KAGVTQTPRYLIKTRGQQVTLSCSPISGHRSVSWYQQTPGQGLQFLFEYFSETQRNKGNFPGRFSGRQFSNSRSEMNVSTLELGDSALYLCASSLGIGVQEGTDTQYFGPGTRLTVL.

This clone was counted once. The chain joins TRBV6-1 to TRBJ1-1, with D tentatively TRBD1 (5 bases). CDR1 is MNHNS, CDR2 SASEGT, per germline. V was shortened by 6 bases and J by 6 bases, with 11 bases between the two germline ends. This CDR3 region has 12 residues. The CDR3 loop reads CASRAGTPEAFF. CDR3 DNA: TGTGCCAGCAGAGCCGGGACTCCTGAAGCTTTCTTT.

CDR3 region: CAIGRGENSPLHF. The CDR3 DNA follows: TGTGCCATCGGCAGGGGAGAAAATTCACCCCTCCACTTT. This chain uses TRBV10-3 with TRBJ1-6; maybe TRBD1 (6 bases). Germline V gene sequence: CDR1 ENHRY, CDR2 SYGVKD. With 8 bases removed from V and 7 bases from J, the gap between germline ends came to 12 bases. The CDR3 extends over 13 amino acids.

In DNA form, the CDR3 reads TGTGCCAGCAGCCAAAACACCGGGGAGCTGTTTTTT. This gives the protein CASSQNTGELFF. V and J are TRBV5-6 and TRBJ2-2; D gene uncertain. The CDR3 spans 12 residues. V shed 4 bases and J shed 2 bases, with 3 bases lying between them. Per germline, CDR1 SGHDT and CDR2 YYEEEE. Full variable domain (missing parts from reference TRBV5-6 and TRBJ2-2): DAGVTQSPTHLIKTRGQQVTLRCSPKSGHDTVSWYQQALGQGPQFIFQYYEEEERQRGNFPDRFSGHQFPNYSSELNVNALLLGDSALYLCASSQNTGELFFGEGSRLTVL.

The gene calls are TRBV9 and TRBJ2-2; 11 bases are a match to TRBD2. The J segment lost 3 bases and the V segment lost 2 bases, leaving 3 bases of the junction unmatched. Germline CDR1 reads SGDLS; CDR2 reads YYNGEE. This CDR3 is built from 16 residues. The CDR3 region is CASSVGTSGYTGELFF. CDR3 sequence (DNA): TGTGCCAGCAGCGTCGGGACTAGCGGATACACCGGGGAGCTGTTTTTT.

The chain employs TRBV9 and TRBJ1-1; D remains unclear. Per germline, CDR1 SGDLS and CDR2 YYNGEE. The V and J ends lost 0 bases and 2 bases respectively, with 14 bases between them. The CDR3 has 16 residues. The CDR3 bases are TGTGCCAGCAGCGTAGGTACAGACCTATTAAACACTGAAGCTTTCTTT. It specifies CASSVGTDLLNTEAFF.

This rearrangement joins TRBV18 to TRBJ1-3; D might be TRBD1 (6 bases). Germline V gives CDR1 KGHSH, CDR2 LQKENI. V was clipped by 3 bases and J by 0 bases, with 12 bases between them. The CDR3 has 16 amino acids. The CDR3 spells CASSPLDRISGNTIYF. Here the CDR3 DNA reads TGTGCCAGCTCACCGCTGGACAGAATCTCTGGAAACACCATATATTTT.

This clone was recorded a few times. The chain employs TRBV28 and TRBJ2-5; no definite D call. Trimming pared 3 bases from V and 4 bases from J, leaving 3 bases between. The CDR3 length is 11 residues. Looked up from germline, CDR1 is MDHEN and CDR2 is SYDVKM. In nucleotides, the CDR3 is TGTGCCAGCAGTTTCTCAGAGACCCAGTACTTC. Protein product: CASSFSETQYF.

The V and J genes are TRBV9 and TRBJ2-5; the match to TRBD2 covers 10 bases. After removal of 3 bases from V and 1 base from J, the junction contained 3 bases not matched to a gene. This CDR3 spans 15 amino acids. Germline CDR1 SGDLS, CDR2 YYNGEE. CDR3 coding DNA: TGTGCCAGCAGCGGTAGCGGGAGGACCCAAGAGACCCAGTACTTC. The encoded protein is CASSGSGRTQETQYF.

The V and J genes are TRBV4-1 and TRBJ2-7; TRBD2 matches 7 bases. The CDR3 covers 15 residues. J lost 7 bases, V lost 0 bases, and 9 bases had no gene match. Looked up from germline, CDR1 is MGHRA and CDR2 is YSYEKL. The chain's CDR3 is CASSQDQGDYWEQYF. The CDR3 region has the DNA TGCGCCAGCAGCCAAGATCAAGGGGACTATTGGGAGCAGTACTTC.

This clone was recorded a few times. This sequence joins TRBV28 and TRBJ2-7; D unclear. Trimming removed 2 bases at V and 6 bases at J, with 8 bases between. The germline V gene has CDR1 MDHEN and CDR2 SYDVKM. The CDR3 is made up of 12 amino acids. The CDR3 sequence is CASSLPPSEQYF. CDR3 nucleotide sequence: TGTGCCAGCAGTTTACCCCCCTCCGAGCAGTACTTC.

The V and J genes are TRBV6-6 and TRBJ2-3; possible D gene TRBD2, 7 bases. The germline gives CDR1 MNHNY, CDR2 SVGAGI (reference sequence). The V gene lost 5 bases and the J gene lost 0 bases, with 15 bases spanning the gap. The CDR3 is 16 amino acids. The CDR3 region is CASSRGDTSSTDTQYF. The CDR3 DNA reads as TGTGCCAGCAGTCGGGGGGACACATCTAGCACAGATACGCAGTATTTT.

The gene calls are TRBV6-1 and TRBJ1-5; 10 nucleotides agree with TRBD1. Germline trimming cut 8 bases from V and 7 bases from J; bases unmatched to any gene: 14. The CDR3 consists of 16 residues. The germline gives CDR1 MNHNS, CDR2 SASEGT. The CDR3 DNA reads TGTGCCAGCCGTGGCGGTCGGGACAGGGGTAGGCAGCCCCAGCATTTT. Its translation is CASRGGRDRGRQPQHF.

This clone was found once. This chain links TRBV28 with TRBJ1-1; the D gene is possibly TRBD1 (5 bases). Germline CDR1 MDHEN, CDR2 SYDVKM. Between the trimmed V and J ends, which lost 4 bases and 3 bases, there was a span of 18 bases. The length of the CDR3 is 16 residues. CDR3 sequence reads: CASSSAVPAGDTEAFF. The CDR3 nucleotides are TGTGCCAGCAGTTCCGCGGTCCCTGCGGGGGACACTGAAGCTTTCTTT.

The chain recombines TRBV19 with TRBJ1-2, with D possibly matching TRBD1 (5 bases). There are 13 residues in the CDR3. V was shortened by 9 bases and J by 2 bases, with 13 bases between the two germline ends. Germline V gives CDR1 LNHDA, CDR2 SQIVND (reference sequence). The CDR3 bases are TGTGCCAGCTCAGTCCAGGGAAACTATGGCTACACCTTC. Protein sequence: CASSVQGNYGYTF.

This clone turned up a few times. The chain combines TRBV2 with TRBJ2-5; D might be TRBD1 (6 bases). Germline V CDR1 and CDR2: SNHLY, FYNNEI. The CDR3 extends over 14 amino acids. The germline V and J ends were trimmed by 3 bases and 5 bases, with 13 bases remaining between them. CDR3 loop: CASSDRTAIETQYF. The CDR3 bases are TGTGCCAGCAGTGACCGGACAGCGATCGAGACCCAGTACTTC.

This clone was counted a single time. The V and J genes are TRBV5-1 and TRBJ1-1, with D hard to call. Trimming took off 0 bases at V and 3 bases at J, with 6 bases between the two ends. Germline CDR1 reads SGHRS; CDR2 reads YFSETQ. CDR3 size: 13 residues. The CDR3: CASSLEQHTEAFF. In DNA form, the CDR3 reads TGCGCCAGCAGCTTGGAACAGCACACTGAAGCTTTCTTT.

This clone was counted a single time. This chain connects TRBV5-1 to TRBJ1-2; the D is unclear. The V end lost 2 bases, the J end lost 3 bases, and 14 bases lay between the germline ends. CDR3 length: 15 residues. Germline lookup yields CDR1 SGHRS and CDR2 YFSETQ. The CDR3 here is CASSFSGGRDYGYTF. The DNA of the CDR3 is TGCGCCAGCAGCTTTTCTGGCGGCCGCGACTATGGCTACACCTTC.